The 29 T cell receptor beta chains in this list originate from one sample, sequenced in a study of T cells after yellow fever vaccination. A single record per CDR3 protein comes from TCRdb applying MiXCR to the 5' RACE reads. Here the sample spans about 580,000 distinct CDR3 sequences, around 16% being singletons. Source: PBMCs, taken 5 days after the first yellow fever vaccination. These TCRs come from a man aged 18-30 years who received the YFV17D yellow fever vaccine.

This clonotype was found once. This rearrangement joins TRBV18 to TRBJ2-7; D is unresolved. CDR1 and CDR2 (germline): KGHSH, LQKENI. The CDR3 consists of 12 residues. Deletions cut 4 bases from V and 6 bases from J, with 10 bases between. The CDR3 DNA is TGTGCCAGCTCACGGTCCCGGAGCGAGCAGTACGTC. Its translation: CASSRSRSEQYV.

This clonotype was seen a handful of times. The rearrangement links TRBV5-6 to TRBJ1-6, with TRBD1 as a possible D gene (5 bases). This CDR3 contains 16 residues. Trimming shortened V by 4 bases and J by 0 bases, and 11 bases separated the two germline ends. The germline V gene has CDR1 SGHDT and CDR2 YYEEEE. The CDR3, as DNA: TGTGCCAGCAGCCCCAGGGATCCCTCCTATAATTCACCCCTCCACTTT. Residues: CASSPRDPSYNSPLHF.

This clonotype occurred a few times. J is TRBJ1-1 and V is TRBV5-1; a possible D gene is TRBD1 (6 bases). CDR1 and CDR2 from the germline V gene are SGHRS and YFSETQ. Between the trimmed V and J ends, which lost 0 bases and 3 bases, there was a span of 12 bases. CDR3 length: 15 amino acids. Written as DNA, the CDR3 is TGCGCCAGCAGCTTGGGGGGGGGCTGGTACACTGAAGCTTTCTTT. This gives the protein CASSLGGGWYTEAFF. Using reference TRBV5-1 and TRBJ1-1 for the parts outside the CDR3, the full variable domain is KAGVTQTPRYLIKTRGQQVTLSCSPISGHRSVSWYQQTPGQGLQFLFEYFSETQRNKGNFPGRFSGRQFSNSRSEMNVSTLELGDSALYLCASSLGGGWYTEAFFGQGTRLTVV.

The gene calls are TRBV6-1 and TRBJ2-2; 8 bases match TRBD1. The length of the CDR3 is 13 residues. The junction had 2 bases not matched to a gene; V was cut back by 6 bases and J by 5 bases. Germline CDR1 is MNHNS and CDR2 is SASEGT. CDR3 protein: CASSGDRTGELFF. CDR3 sequence (DNA): TGTGCCAGCAGCGGGGACAGGACCGGGGAGCTGTTTTTT.

This clonotype was counted between two and nine times. This chain connects TRBV6-5 to TRBJ1-1; no reliable D call. The CDR3 consists of 13 residues. V was trimmed by 7 bases and J by 0 bases, leaving 9 bases between them. Looked up from germline, CDR1 is MNHEY and CDR2 is SVGAGI. The CDR3 loop reads CASNFAVNTEAFF. The CDR3 nucleotides read TGTGCCAGCAATTTTGCGGTGAACACTGAAGCTTTCTTT.

V gene TRBV7-2 combines with J gene TRBJ1-1; TRBD1 is a possible D gene (5 bases). The V gene's germline CDR1 is SGHTA and CDR2 FQGNSA. The CDR3 contains 17 residues. V was trimmed by 5 bases and J by 4 bases, leaving 23 bases between them. The CDR3 DNA sequence: TGTGCCAGCAGCCACCCCCAGGGACCGTGGTTTAGCACTGAAGCTTTCTTT. As protein: CASSHPQGPWFSTEAFF.

This clonotype was seen at least ten times. The V gene is TRBV5-1, the J gene TRBJ1-1, with no clear D. V lost 3 bases to trimming and J lost 1 base, with 16 bases between them. CDR1 and CDR2 (germline): SGHRS, YFSETQ. The CDR3 covers 16 residues. CDR3 protein: CASSSQPDGQNTEAFF. The CDR3 DNA reads as TGCGCCAGCAGCTCGCAACCGGACGGCCAGAACACTGAAGCTTTCTTT.

The V and J genes are TRBV7-6 and TRBJ1-6; D is unclear. Between the trimmed V and J ends, which lost 5 bases and 8 bases, there was a span of 13 bases. The CDR3 loop spans 14 amino acids. Germline V lookup: CDR1 SGHVS, CDR2 FNYEAQ. CDR3 protein: CASSATVNYSPLHF. The DNA of the CDR3 is TGTGCCAGCAGCGCAACAGTTAACTATTCACCCCTCCACTTT.

A few counts support this clonotype. The chain has TRBV5-1 and TRBJ2-3, with a weak D call TRBD2 (5 bases). Germline V lookup: CDR1 SGHRS, CDR2 YFSETQ. Trimming left V 3 bases short and J 1 base short, with 9 bases between. The CDR3 contains 14 residues. The CDR3 here is CASSSGLRTDTQYF. Here the CDR3 DNA reads TGCGCCAGCAGCTCTGGACTGCGCACAGATACGCAGTATTTT.

In its sample, this clonotype was seen many times. The chain couples TRBV5-4 to TRBJ2-7; the D is unclear. V was shortened by 2 bases and J by 6 bases, with 12 bases between the two germline ends. Germline V CDR1 and CDR2: SGHNT, YYREEE (reference sequence). The CDR3 sequence is 13 residues long. CDR3 in amino acids: CASSFNPLREQYF. The CDR3 DNA follows: TGTGCCAGCAGCTTCAACCCTTTGCGCGAGCAGTACTTC.

This clonotype has more than one count but fewer than ten. V is TRBV6-5 and J is TRBJ2-7; tentatively, D is TRBD2 (5 bases). V was clipped by 0 bases and J by 6 bases, with 9 bases between them. Germline V CDR1 and CDR2: MNHEY, SVGAGI. This CDR3 region has 13 residues. CDR3 region: CASSYSALGEQYV. For the CDR3, the DNA is TGTGCCAGCAGTTACTCGGCACTAGGCGAGCAGTACGTC.

This clonotype was seen only a few times. The chain carries TRBV4-3 and TRBJ1-5; the D is unclear. Trimming took 1 base from V and 6 from J, leaving 13 bases between them. CDR1 and CDR2 from the germline V gene are LGHNA and YSLEER. CDR3 length: 15 amino acids. The CDR3: CASSQGTERGQPQHF. The CDR3 DNA is TGCGCCAGCAGCCAAGGCACGGAACGCGGTCAGCCCCAGCATTTT.

The J gene is TRBJ2-1, the V gene TRBV6-1; 12 nucleotides agree with TRBD1. This CDR3 has 15 residues. CDR1 is MNHNS, CDR2 SASEGT, per germline. J lost 10 bases, V lost 6 bases, and 10 bases had no gene match. The DNA for the CDR3 is TGTGCCAGCAGGCAGCCGGGACAGGGGGCAGGGGAGCAGTTCTTC. Translating gives CASRQPGQGAGEQFF.

The chain uses TRBV7-9 and TRBJ2-7, with 9 bases that match TRBD1. CDR3 length: 15 residues. Germline CDR1 and CDR2: SEHNR and FQNEAQ (reference sequence). The junction had 7 bases not matched to a gene; V was cut back by 5 bases and J by 2 bases. The CDR3, as DNA: TGTGCCAGCAGCCGATCCGGGACAGGGCCCTACGAGCAGTACTTC. Translating it yields CASSRSGTGPYEQYF.

The table lists this clonotype with a few counts. The chain links TRBV6-1 to TRBJ1-5; D is perhaps TRBD1 (6 bases). The CDR3 runs 14 residues. V lost 6 bases and J lost 3, with 12 bases in between. CDR1 is MNHNS and CDR2 is SASEGT in the germline V gene. CDR3 nucleotides: TGTGCCAGCAGAGGGGACACTGCCAATCAGCCCCAGCATTTT. Amino acids: CASRGDTANQPQHF.

This clonotype was seen more than once but under ten times. The CDR3 DNA follows: TGCAGTGCTAGAGTGGTGGGGCCTGGTGGGGAGCTGTTTTTT. Translating gives CSARVVGPGGELFF. The chain links TRBV20-1 to TRBJ2-2; tentative D call: TRBD1 (5 bases). CDR3 length: 14 residues. Trimming left V 1 base short and J 8 bases short, with 14 bases between. Germline lookup yields CDR1 DFQATT and CDR2 SNEGSKA (reference sequence).

This clonotype was seen only a few times. The V and J genes are TRBV12-3 or TRBV12-4 and TRBJ1-5; the D is unclear. This CDR3 region has 14 residues. V lost 7 bases to trimming and J lost 2 bases, with 12 bases between them. The CDR3 bases are TGTGCCAGCAACCGAGAGGGCGGCAATCAGCCCCAGCATTTT. Translating gives CASNREGGNQPQHF.

This clonotype occurred a few times. J is TRBJ1-1 and V is TRBV7-2; D unresolved. Trimming took off 5 bases at V and 2 bases at J, with 12 bases between the two ends. This CDR3 contains 14 residues. Germline CDR1 reads SGHTA; CDR2 reads FQGNSA. CDR3 sequence reads: CASSPGLLNTEAFF. CDR3 nucleotides: TGTGCCAGCAGCCCTGGGTTGCTCAACACTGAAGCTTTCTTT.

J is TRBJ1-2 and V is TRBV5-1; D is possibly TRBD1 (5 bases). Trimming took off 7 bases at V and 6 bases at J, with 13 bases between the two ends. The length of the CDR3 is 12 residues. The germline gives CDR1 SGHRS, CDR2 YFSETQ. The CDR3 sequence: CASRSEGHGYTF. CDR3 nucleotides: TGCGCCAGCCGCTCGGAGGGGCATGGCTACACCTTC. The full variable domain, in which reference TRBV5-1 and TRBJ1-2 provide the parts outside the CDR3, is KAGVTQTPRYLIKTRGQQVTLSCSPISGHRSVSWYQQTPGQGLQFLFEYFSETQRNKGNFPGRFSGRQFSNSRSEMNVSTLELGDSALYLCASRSEGHGYTFGSGTRLTVV.

V and J are TRBV5-6 and TRBJ1-2, with D perhaps TRBD1 (5 bases). Germline V gene sequence: CDR1 SGHDT, CDR2 YYEEEE. The CDR3 contains 17 residues. Between the trimmed V and J ends, which lost 2 bases and 5 bases, there was a span of 22 bases. CDR3 in amino acids: CASSLVKWGPLGYGYTF. The CDR3 bases are TGTGCCAGCAGCTTAGTTAAGTGGGGACCCCTCGGGTATGGCTACACCTTC. Together with reference TRBV5-6 and TRBJ1-2, the CDR3 gives the full variable domain: DAGVTQSPTHLIKTRGQQVTLRCSPKSGHDTVSWYQQALGQGPQFIFQYYEEEERQRGNFPDRFSGHQFPNYSSELNVNALLLGDSALYLCASSLVKWGPLGYGYTFGSGTRLTVV.

This clonotype was seen only a few times. This chain uses TRBV7-9 with TRBJ2-3, with a possible D match to TRBD2 (6 bases). The V end was cut by 2 bases, the J end by 0 bases, with 15 bases between. There are 17 residues in the CDR3. Germline V CDR1 and CDR2: SEHNR, FQNEAQ (reference sequence). The chain's CDR3 is CASSLPLFGGSTDTQYF. CDR3 coding DNA: TGTGCCAGCAGCTTACCACTTTTCGGGGGTAGCACAGATACGCAGTATTTT. Combining the CDR3 with reference TRBV7-9 and TRBJ2-3 gives the whole variable domain DTGVSQNPRHKITKRGQNVTFRCDPISEHNRLYWYRQTLGQGPEFLTYFQNEAQLEKSRLLSDRFSAERPKGSFSTLEIQRTEQGDSAMYLCASSLPLFGGSTDTQYFGPGTRLTVL.

This clonotype was detected many times. The chain links TRBV7-2 to TRBJ2-3, with 7 bases identical to TRBD1. V gave up 7 bases and J gave up 5 bases; unmatched junction bases: 12. Germline V gene sequence: CDR1 SGHTA, CDR2 FQGNSA. The CDR3 contains 15 residues. The CDR3 sequence is CASKVLQGTGDTQYF. The CDR3 nucleotides read TGTGCCAGCAAGGTTTTACAGGGGACGGGAGATACGCAGTATTTT.

This clonotype turned up a few times. The chain combines TRBV12-3 or TRBV12-4 with TRBJ2-2; D might be TRBD1 or TRBD2, each matching 5 bases. This CDR3 is 13 amino acids long. V shed 5 bases and J shed 7 bases, with 11 bases lying between them. In DNA, the CDR3 is TGTGCCAGCAGTCCGGGACCCTACGGGGAGCTGTTTTTT. Protein sequence: CASSPGPYGELFF.

This clonotype was counted between two and nine times. V usage is TRBV7-9 and J usage is TRBJ2-5, with D uncertain. V dropped 2 bases and J dropped 5 bases, with 15 bases sitting between them. CDR3 size: 15 residues. Germline loops: CDR1 SEHNR, CDR2 FQNEAQ (reference sequence). Written as DNA, the CDR3 is TGTGCCAGCAGCTTAACCCAGCGAGGTGGGGAGACCCAGTACTTC. It specifies CASSLTQRGGETQYF. Variable domain in full (rest from reference TRBV7-9 and TRBJ2-5): DTGVSQNPRHKITKRGQNVTFRCDPISEHNRLYWYRQTLGQGPEFLTYFQNEAQLEKSRLLSDRFSAERPKGSFSTLEIQRTEQGDSAMYLCASSLTQRGGETQYFGPGTRLLVL.

This clonotype showed up just a few times. In nucleotides, the CDR3 is TGCGCCAGCAGCCAAGATATAGGGTTGGAAGCTTTCTTT. The encoded protein is CASSQDIGLEAFF. V gene TRBV4-3 combines with J gene TRBJ1-1; D not certain. The V gene lost 0 bases and the J gene lost 8 bases, with 10 bases spanning the gap. Germline CDR1 and CDR2: LGHNA and YSLEER. The CDR3 is 13 residues long.

This clonotype has only a few counts. One end of the junction varies from germline; a read error may be responsible. The chain carries TRBV19 and TRBJ2-5; 7 bases agree with TRBD2. The CDR3 loop spans 14 amino acids. The V gene's germline CDR1 is LNHDA and CDR2 SQIVND (reference sequence). CDR3 sequence: CASSLERGQETQYF. CDR3 coding DNA: TGTGCCAGTAGTCTAGAGCGGGGTCAAGAGACCCAGTACTTC.

Only a few counts were recorded for this clonotype. V gene TRBV7-6 combines with J gene TRBJ1-6, with TRBD1 matching 7 bases. The CDR3 has 15 residues. Trimming cost V 4 bases and J 6 bases; bases outside gene matches: 6. Germline CDR1 SGHVS, CDR2 FNYEAQ. CDR3 DNA sequence: TGTGCCAGCAGCTCTCTTACAGGGGCTAATTCACCCCTCCACTTT. This gives the protein CASSSLTGANSPLHF.

In its sample, this clonotype was seen a few times. The rearrangement links TRBV25-1 to TRBJ2-3, with TRBD2 matching 12 bases. The CDR3 totals 14 residues. CDR1 and CDR2 from the germline V gene are MGHDK and SYGVNS. V lost 6 bases, J lost 7 bases, and 5 bases stayed unmatched. CDR3 region: CASRGLAGSYTQYF. The CDR3 nucleotides read TGTGCCAGCAGAGGACTAGCGGGGAGCTATACGCAGTATTTT. The variable domain in full, completed from reference TRBV25-1 and TRBJ2-3, reads EADIYQTPRYLVIGTGKKITLECSQTMGHDKMYWYQQDPGMELHLIHYSYGVNSTEKGDLSSESTVSRIRTEHFPLTLESARPSHTSQYLCASRGLAGSYTQYFGPGTRLTVL.

The V and J genes are TRBV29-1 and TRBJ1-2; no reliable D call. The CDR3 is made up of 13 amino acids. Trimming cost V 1 base and J 2 bases, with 8 bases left between them. Germline CDR1 and CDR2: SQVTM and ANQGSEA. The CDR3 sequence: CSVEGGRNYGYTF. The CDR3 nucleotides are TGCAGCGTTGAAGGGGGTAGGAACTATGGCTACACCTTC.